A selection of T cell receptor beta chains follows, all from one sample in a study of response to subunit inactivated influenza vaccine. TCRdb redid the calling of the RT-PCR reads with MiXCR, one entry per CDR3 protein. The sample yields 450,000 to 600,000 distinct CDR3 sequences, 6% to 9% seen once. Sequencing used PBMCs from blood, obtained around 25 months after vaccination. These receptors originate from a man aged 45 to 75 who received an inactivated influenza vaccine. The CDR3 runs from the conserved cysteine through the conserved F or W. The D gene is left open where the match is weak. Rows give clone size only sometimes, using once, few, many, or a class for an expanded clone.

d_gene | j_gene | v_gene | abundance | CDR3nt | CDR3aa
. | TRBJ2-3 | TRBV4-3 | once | TGCGCCAGCAGCCAAGATCGCGACAGGAGCACAGATACGCAGTATTTT | CASSQDRDRSTDTQYF
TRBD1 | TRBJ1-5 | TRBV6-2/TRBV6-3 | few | TGTGCCAGCAGTTACTCGACACAGACAGGGTTAAATCAGCCCCAGCATTTT | CASSYSTQTGLNQPQHF
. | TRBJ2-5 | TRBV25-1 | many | TGTGCCAGCAGTGAATCCGGGGGGCCCTCAGAGACCCAGTACTTC | CASSESGGPSETQYF
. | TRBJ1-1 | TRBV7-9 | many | TGTGCCAGCAGCACCCGTACCCGAGGCGCTGAAGCTTTCTTT | CASSTRTRGAEAFF
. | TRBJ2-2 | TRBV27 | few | TGTGCCAGCAGTGTAATATTGACAGACGGCACCGGGGAGCTGTTTTTT | CASSVILTDGTGELFF
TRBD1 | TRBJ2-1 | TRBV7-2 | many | TGTGCCAGCAGTGGACAGGCCTCCTACAATGAGCAGTTCTTC | CASSGQASYNEQFF
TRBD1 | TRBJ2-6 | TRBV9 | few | TGTGCCAGCAGCGCAGGGACAGGGCAGACTGGGGCCAACGTCCTGACTTTC | CASSAGTGQTGANVLTF
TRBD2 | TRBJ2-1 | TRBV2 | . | TGTGCCAGCAGGAGACTAGCGGGAGCTAATGAGCAGTTCTTC | CASRRLAGANEQFF
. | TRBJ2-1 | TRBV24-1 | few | TGTGCCACCAGTGATACTAGGAGCTCCTACAATGAGCAGTTCTTC | CATSDTRSSYNEQFF
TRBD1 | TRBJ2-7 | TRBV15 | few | TGTGCCACCAGCAGAGGGGACAGGGGTACCGAGCAGTACTTC | CATSRGDRGTEQYF
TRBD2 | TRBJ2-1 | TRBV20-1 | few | TGCAGTGCTGTAATACTCGGGACTAGCGGGGGAGGCAATGAGCAGTTCTTC | CSAVILGTSGGGNEQFF
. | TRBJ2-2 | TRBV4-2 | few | TGTGCCAGCAGCCATGGTGGGGGCAACACCGGGGAGCTGTTTTTT | CASSHGGGNTGELFF
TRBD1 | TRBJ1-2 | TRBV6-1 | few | TGTGCCAGCAGCATGGGACAGATTTATGGCTACACCTTC | CASSMGQIYGYTF
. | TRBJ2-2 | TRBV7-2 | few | TGTGCCAGCAACTGGTTCGCCGGGGAGCTGTTTTTT | CASNWFAGELFF
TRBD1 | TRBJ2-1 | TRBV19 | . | TGTGCCAGTACCAGTCGGACAGGGCGTGAGCAGTTCTTC | CASTSRTGREQFF
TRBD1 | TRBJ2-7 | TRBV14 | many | TGTGCCAGCAGCCGGGGACAGGGGTTCTACGAGCAGTACTTC | CASSRGQGFYEQYF
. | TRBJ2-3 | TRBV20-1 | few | TGCAGTGCCAAACAGGGAGGAAACACAGATACGCAGTATTTT | CSAKQGGNTDTQYF
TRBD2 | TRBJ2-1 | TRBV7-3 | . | TGTGCCAGCAGCCCCCAGACTAGCGGGAGATTTGATGAGCAGTTCTTC | CASSPQTSGRFDEQFF
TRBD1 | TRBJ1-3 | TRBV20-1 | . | TGCAGTGCCCCGGACAGGAATGGAAACACCATATATTTT | CSAPDRNGNTIYF
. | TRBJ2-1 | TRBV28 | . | TGTGCCAGCAGTTTATCGGACAGATGGGAGGAACAATACAATGAGCAGTTCTTC | CASSLSDRWEEQYNEQFF
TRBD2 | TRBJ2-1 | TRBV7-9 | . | TGTGCCAGCAGCTCGCGGGGGAAGTCCTACAATGAGCAGTTCTTC | CASSSRGKSYNEQFF
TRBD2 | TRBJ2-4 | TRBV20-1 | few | TGCAGTGCTGGAGCGGGGGGCGGAAACATTCAGTACTTC | CSAGAGGGNIQYF
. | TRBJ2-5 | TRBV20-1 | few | TGCAGTGCTTCGAGAGTGGTAGGTTCTGGAGAGACCCAGTACTTC | CSASRVVGSGETQYF
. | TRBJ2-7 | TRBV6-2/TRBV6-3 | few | TGTGCCAGCACTCTTGGCGGGGCAACCTACGAGCAGTACTTC | CASTLGGATYEQYF
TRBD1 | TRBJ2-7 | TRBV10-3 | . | TGTGCCACCGAGCCGGGACAGTTTCACGAGCAGTACTTC | CATEPGQFHEQYF